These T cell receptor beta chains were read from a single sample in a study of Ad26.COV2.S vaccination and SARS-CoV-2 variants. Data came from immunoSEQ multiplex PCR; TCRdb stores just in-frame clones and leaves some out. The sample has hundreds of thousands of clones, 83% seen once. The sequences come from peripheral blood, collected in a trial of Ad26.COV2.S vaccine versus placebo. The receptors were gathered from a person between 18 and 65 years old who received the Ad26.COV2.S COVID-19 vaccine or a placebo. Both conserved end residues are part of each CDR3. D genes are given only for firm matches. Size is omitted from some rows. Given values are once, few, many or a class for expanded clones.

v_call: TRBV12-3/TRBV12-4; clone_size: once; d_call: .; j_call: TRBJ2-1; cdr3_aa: CASTRLVHEQFF; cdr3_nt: TGTGCCAGCACCAGACTAGTTCATGAGCAGTTCTTC
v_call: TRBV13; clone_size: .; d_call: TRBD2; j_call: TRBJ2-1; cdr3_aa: CASASSGENEQFF; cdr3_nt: TGTGCCAGCGCCAGTAGCGGGGAAAATGAGCAGTTCTTC
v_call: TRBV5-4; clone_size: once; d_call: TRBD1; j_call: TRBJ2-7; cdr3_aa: CASSLRTGDLAEQYF; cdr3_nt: TGTGCCAGCAGCTTACGGACAGGGGATTTGGCCGAGCAGTACTTC
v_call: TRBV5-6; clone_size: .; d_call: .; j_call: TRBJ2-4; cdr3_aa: CASSLGRGDIQYF; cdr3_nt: TGTGCCAGCAGCTTGGGGAGGGGGGACATTCAGTACTTC
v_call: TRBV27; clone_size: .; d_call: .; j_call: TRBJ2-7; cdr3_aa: CASSLRGTLLNEQYF; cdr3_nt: TGTGCCAGCAGTTTGAGAGGGACACTGCTCAACGAGCAGTACTTC
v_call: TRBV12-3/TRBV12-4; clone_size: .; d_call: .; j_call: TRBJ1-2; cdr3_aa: CASSLGGPYGYTF; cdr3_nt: TGTGCCAGCAGTCTGGGGGGCCCCTATGGCTACACCTTC
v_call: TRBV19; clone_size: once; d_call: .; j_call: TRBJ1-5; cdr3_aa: CASSLGRYSNQPQHF; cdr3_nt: TGTGCCAGTAGTCTGGGGAGGTACAGCAATCAGCCCCAGCATTTT
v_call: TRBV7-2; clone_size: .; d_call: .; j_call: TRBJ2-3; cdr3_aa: CASSSGATDTQYF; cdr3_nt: TGTGCCAGCAGCTCCGGGGCGACAGATACGCAGTATTTT
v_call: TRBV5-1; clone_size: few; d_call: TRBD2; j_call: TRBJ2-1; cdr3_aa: CASSGVGLGTYNEQFF; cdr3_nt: TGCGCCAGCAGCGGCGTGGGACTAGGGACCTACAATGAGCAGTTCTTC
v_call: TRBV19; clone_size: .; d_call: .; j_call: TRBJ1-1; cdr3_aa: CASSHYRNTEAFF; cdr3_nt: TGTGCCAGTAGTCACTACAGGAACACTGAAGCTTTCTTT
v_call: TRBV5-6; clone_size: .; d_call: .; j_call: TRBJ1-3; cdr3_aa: CASSLERGALSGNTIYF; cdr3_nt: TGTGCCAGCAGCTTGGAGAGAGGGGCGCTCTCTGGAAACACCATATATTTT
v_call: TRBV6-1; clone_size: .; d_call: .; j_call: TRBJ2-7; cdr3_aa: CASSEDSAYEQYF; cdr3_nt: TGTGCCAGCAGTGAAGACTCAGCCTACGAGCAGTACTTC
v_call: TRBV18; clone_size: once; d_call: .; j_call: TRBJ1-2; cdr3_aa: CASSPRDQGHGYTF; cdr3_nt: TGTGCCAGCTCACCTAGGGACCAGGGCCATGGCTACACCTTC
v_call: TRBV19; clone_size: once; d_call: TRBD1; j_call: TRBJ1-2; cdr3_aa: CASKIDRVGYGYTF; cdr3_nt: TGTGCCAGTAAGATCGACAGGGTCGGCTATGGCTACACCTTC
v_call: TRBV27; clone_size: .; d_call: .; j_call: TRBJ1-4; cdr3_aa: CASTTPATNEKLFF; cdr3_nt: TGTGCCAGCACGACCCCAGCAACTAATGAAAAACTGTTTTTT
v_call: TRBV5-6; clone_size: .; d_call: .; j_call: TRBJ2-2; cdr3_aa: CASSWDSSTGELFF; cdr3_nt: TGTGCCAGCAGCTGGGACTCTTCCACCGGGGAGCTGTTTTTT
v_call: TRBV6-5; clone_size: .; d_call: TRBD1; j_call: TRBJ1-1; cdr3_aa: CASSYRQGLEAFF; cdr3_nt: TGTGCCAGCAGTTACCGACAGGGTCTGGAAGCTTTCTTT
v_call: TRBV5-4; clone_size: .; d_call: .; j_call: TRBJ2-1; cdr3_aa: CASSLGSEQFF; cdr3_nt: TGTGCCAGCAGCTTGGGATCCGAGCAGTTCTTC
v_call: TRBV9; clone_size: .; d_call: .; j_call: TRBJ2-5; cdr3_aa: CASSDLRGTETQYF; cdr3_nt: TGTGCCAGCAGTGACCTAAGGGGGACGGAGACCCAGTACTTC
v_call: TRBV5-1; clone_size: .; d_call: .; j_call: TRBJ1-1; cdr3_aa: CASGDWPGAFF; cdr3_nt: TGCGCCAGCGGGGACTGGCCCGGAGCTTTCTTT
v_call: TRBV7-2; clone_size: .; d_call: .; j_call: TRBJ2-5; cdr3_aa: CASSFLRTSPETQYF; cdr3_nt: TGTGCCAGCAGCTTCTTGCGGACGTCTCCGGAGACCCAGTACTTC
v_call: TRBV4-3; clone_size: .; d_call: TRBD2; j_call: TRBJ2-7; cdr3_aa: CASSQGRAYEQYF; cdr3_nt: TGCGCCAGCAGCCAGGGGAGGGCCTACGAGCAGTACTTC
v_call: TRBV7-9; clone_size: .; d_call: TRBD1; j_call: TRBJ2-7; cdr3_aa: CASSLKGDSYEQYF; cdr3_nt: TGTGCCAGCAGCTTAAAAGGGGACAGCTACGAGCAGTACTTC
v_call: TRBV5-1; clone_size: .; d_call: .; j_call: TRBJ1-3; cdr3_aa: CASSWDVSGNTIYF; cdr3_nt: TGCGCCAGCAGTTGGGACGTCTCTGGAAACACCATATATTTT
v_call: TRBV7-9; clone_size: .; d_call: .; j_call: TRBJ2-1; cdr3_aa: CASSLGFGHYNEQFF; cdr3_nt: TGTGCCAGCAGCTTAGGATTCGGCCATTACAATGAGCAGTTCTTC
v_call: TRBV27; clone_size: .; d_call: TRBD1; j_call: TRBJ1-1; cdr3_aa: CASSPRDRGIPTEAFF; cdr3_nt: TGTGCCAGCAGTCCGCGGGACAGGGGTATTCCCACTGAAGCTTTCTTT
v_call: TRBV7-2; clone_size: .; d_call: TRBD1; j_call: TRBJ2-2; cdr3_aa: CASSAGTGGIGELFF; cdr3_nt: TGTGCCAGCAGCGCAGGGACAGGGGGGATCGGGGAGCTGTTTTTT
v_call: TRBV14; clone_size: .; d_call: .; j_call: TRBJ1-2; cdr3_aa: CASSQDWTAPPTF; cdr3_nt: TGTGCCAGCAGCCAAGATTGGACAGCCCCTCCCACCTTC
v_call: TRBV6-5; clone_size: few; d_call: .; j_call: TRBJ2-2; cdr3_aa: CASSYTGRTGELFF; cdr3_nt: TGTGCCAGCAGTTACACAGGGCGAACCGGGGAGCTGTTTTTT
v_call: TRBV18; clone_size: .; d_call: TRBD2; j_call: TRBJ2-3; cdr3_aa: CASSPPGREADTQYF; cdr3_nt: TGTGCCAGCTCACCACCCGGGAGGGAGGCAGATACGCAGTATTTT
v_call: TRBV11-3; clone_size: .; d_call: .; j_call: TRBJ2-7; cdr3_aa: CASSLPPSYEQYF; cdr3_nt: TGTGCCAGCAGCTTGCCCCCTTCCTACGAGCAGTACTTC
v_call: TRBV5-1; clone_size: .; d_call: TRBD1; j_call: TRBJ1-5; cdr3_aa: CASSFLPPDRETQPQHF; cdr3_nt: TGCGCCAGCAGCTTTTTGCCGCCGGACAGGGAGACTCAGCCCCAGCATTTT
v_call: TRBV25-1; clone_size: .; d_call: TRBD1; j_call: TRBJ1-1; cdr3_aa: CASTRTGSLNTEAFF; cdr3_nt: TGTGCCAGCACCCGGACAGGAAGTTTGAACACTGAAGCTTTCTTT
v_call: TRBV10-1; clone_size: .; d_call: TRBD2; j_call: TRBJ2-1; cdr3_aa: CASSDGTSGNEQFF; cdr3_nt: TGCGCCAGCAGTGACGGGACTAGCGGCAATGAGCAGTTCTTC
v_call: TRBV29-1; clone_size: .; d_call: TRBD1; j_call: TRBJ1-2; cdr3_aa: CSVFTGDHYGYTF; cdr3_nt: TGCAGCGTTTTTACAGGGGATCACTATGGCTACACCTTC
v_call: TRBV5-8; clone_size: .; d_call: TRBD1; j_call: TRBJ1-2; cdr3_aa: CASSAGPGGIGGYTF; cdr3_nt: TGTGCCAGCAGCGCCGGGCCAGGGGGCATAGGTGGCTACACCTTC
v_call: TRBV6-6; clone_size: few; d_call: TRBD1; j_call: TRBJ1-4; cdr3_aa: CASSYTTGTDNEKLFF; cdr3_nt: TGTGCCAGCAGTTATACGACCGGGACAGACAATGAAAAACTGTTTTTT
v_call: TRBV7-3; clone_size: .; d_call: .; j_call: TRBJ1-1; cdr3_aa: CASSPQVGVTEAFF; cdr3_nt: TGTGCCAGCAGCCCACAGGTTGGTGTCACTGAAGCTTTCTTT
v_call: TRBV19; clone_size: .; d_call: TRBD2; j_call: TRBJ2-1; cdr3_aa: CASVMSGSSNEQFF; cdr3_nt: TGTGCCAGCGTGATGAGCGGGAGTAGTAATGAGCAGTTCTTC
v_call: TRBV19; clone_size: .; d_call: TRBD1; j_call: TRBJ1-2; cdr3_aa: CASRRRTQGADYGYTF; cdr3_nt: TGTGCCAGTAGGAGACGAACACAGGGGGCTGACTATGGCTACACCTTC